The present T cell receptor beta chain was sequenced within a study of OX40 agonist ivuxolimab in advanced cancers. This CDR3 has 19 residues. The germline CDR1 and CDR2 sequences are MGHRA and YSYEKL. V was cut by 0 bases and J by 6 bases, with 21 bases left in between. Blood draws occurred at baseline, cycle 4 day 1, and cycle 7 day 1. The table came from immunoSEQ multiplex PCR; TCRdb's copy has only in-frame clones and leaves some out. The sample contains about 65,000 clones, over 75% of which appear only once. The origin of this receptor is an adult with an advanced solid tumor such as melanoma, head and neck, liver or kidney cancer. V gene TRBV4-1 combines with J gene TRBJ1-6; weak D call: TRBD1 (5 bases). Source: CD4+ or CD8+ T cells sorted from blood, taken in a trial of the OX40 agonist ivuxolimab. The CDR3 sequence: CASSQDKGVINTPNSPLHF. The CDR3 coding sequence is TGCGCCAGCAGCCAAGATAAAGGGGTGATTAACACCCCTAATTCACCCCTCCACTTT.